A selection of T cell receptor beta chains follows, all from one sample in a study of blood T cell repertoires in COVID-19. The data were produced by immunoSEQ multiplex PCR, yet TCRdb's version contains in-frame clones alone and is incomplete. This sample has more than 200,000 clones, with 75% to 90% found just once. Sequences were obtained from peripheral blood. These receptors originate from a man aged 25-40 years with active or convalescent COVID-19. Each CDR3 is given with its conserved first and last residue. A D gene is named only where the DNA matches it firmly. Clone size is given for some rows only: seen once, a few or many times, or a class if the clone is expanded.

size,J,V,D,DNA,CDR3
NA,TRBJ2-1,TRBV18,NA,TGTGCCAGCTCACCACTTAGGGGATCGGTGGGCAATGAGCAGTTCTTC,CASSPLRGSVGNEQFF
NA,TRBJ1-5,TRBV18,NA,TGTGCCAGCTCAACCAGTCAGAATCAGCCCCAGCATTTT,CASSTSQNQPQHF
NA,TRBJ1-6,TRBV12-3/TRBV12-4,TRBD1,TGTGCCAGCGGGACAGGGAATAATTCACCCCTCCACTTT,CASGTGNNSPLHF
NA,TRBJ1-1,TRBV7-2,NA,TGTGCCAGCAGCGTCTTAAGGGGGAACACTGAAGCTTTCTTT,CASSVLRGNTEAFF
NA,TRBJ2-1,TRBV7-9,TRBD1,TGTGCCAGCAGCTTATCCAGGGGGCGCCTTTTTAGGAATGAGCAGTTCTTC,CASSLSRGRLFRNEQFF
NA,TRBJ1-1,TRBV29-1,NA,TGCAGCGTTGAAGTTTCCGAGTTTATAGCTTTCTTT,CSVEVSEFIAFF
few,TRBJ1-6,TRBV12-3/TRBV12-4,NA,TGTGCCAGCAGTTTGGGACAAAATTCACCCCTCCACTTT,CASSLGQNSPLHF
NA,TRBJ1-2,TRBV19,NA,TGTGCCAGTAGGAGAGAGATTAACTATGGCTACACCTTC,CASRREINYGYTF
NA,TRBJ1-1,TRBV19,NA,TGTGCCAGTAGAACCACAGCTAACACTGAAGCTTTCTTT,CASRTTANTEAFF
NA,TRBJ2-1,TRBV18,TRBD1,TGTGCCAGCTCAAGGGGACAGCCGAACAATGAGCAGTTCTTC,CASSRGQPNNEQFF
NA,TRBJ1-6,TRBV7-8,TRBD1,TGTGCCAGCAGCTTAGTAACAGGGGGCCGAATATCACCCCTCCACTTT,CASSLVTGGRISPLHF
few,TRBJ2-3,TRBV5-4,NA,TGTGCCAGCAGCTTGGTGGGCCCAGATACGCAGTATTTT,CASSLVGPDTQYF
once,TRBJ2-1,TRBV23-1,NA,TGCGCCAGCAGTCATGGCGCCCCCGGGACACACTACAATGAGCAGTTCTTC,CASSHGAPGTHYNEQFF
NA,TRBJ1-5,TRBV19,NA,TGTGCCACCCAGGGTTTCGGCAATCAGCCCCAGCATTTT,CATQGFGNQPQHF
NA,TRBJ2-1,TRBV6-1,NA,TGTGCCAGCAGTGAGTACCGGGGGGCCGATGAGCAGTTCTTC,CASSEYRGADEQFF
NA,TRBJ2-5,TRBV7-7,NA,TGTGCCAGCAGCTCGGTTCGTGGAGGAAAAGAGACCCAGTACTTC,CASSSVRGGKETQYF
NA,TRBJ1-1,TRBV5-8,NA,TGTGCCAGCAGTCGGGATGGCGGGTTTGTCCCTGAAGCTTTCTTT,CASSRDGGFVPEAFF
once,TRBJ2-7,TRBV4-3,NA,TGCGCCAGCAGCCTAACAAGTGGCTCCGACTACGAGCAGTACTTC,CASSLTSGSDYEQYF
NA,TRBJ1-5,TRBV6-2/TRBV6-3,NA,TGTGCCAGCAGTACCCGGACAGTTTCAATCCATAGCAATCAGCCCCAGCATTTT,CASSTRTVSIHSNQPQHF